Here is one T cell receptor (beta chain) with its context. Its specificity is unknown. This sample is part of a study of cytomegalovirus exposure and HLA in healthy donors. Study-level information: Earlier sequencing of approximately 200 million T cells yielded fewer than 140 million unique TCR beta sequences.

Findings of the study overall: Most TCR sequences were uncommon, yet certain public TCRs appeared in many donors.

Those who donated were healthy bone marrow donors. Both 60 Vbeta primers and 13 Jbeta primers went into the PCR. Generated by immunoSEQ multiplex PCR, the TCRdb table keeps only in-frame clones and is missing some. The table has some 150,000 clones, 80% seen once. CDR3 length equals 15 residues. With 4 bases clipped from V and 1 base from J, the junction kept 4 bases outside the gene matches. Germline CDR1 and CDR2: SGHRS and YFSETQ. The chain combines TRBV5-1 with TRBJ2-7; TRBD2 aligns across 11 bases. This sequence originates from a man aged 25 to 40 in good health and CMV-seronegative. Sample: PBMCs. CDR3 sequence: CASSPGLAESYEQYF. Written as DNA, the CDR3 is TGCGCCAGCAGCCCGGGACTAGCGGAGTCCTACGAGCAGTACTTC.